This passage covers 17 T cell receptor beta chains from one sample sequenced in a study of response to subunit inactivated influenza vaccine. A single record per CDR3 protein comes from TCRdb applying MiXCR to the RT-PCR reads. The sample includes 650,000 to 800,000 distinct CDR3 sequences, about 18% of them seen just once. Material: PBMCs from blood, obtained roughly 5 days after vaccination. The origin of the receptors is a man aged 45-65 years who received an inactivated influenza vaccine.

This clonotype has just a few counts. This chain links TRBV11-2 with TRBJ2-5; 11 nucleotides align to TRBD2. The V gene end was trimmed by 1 base and the J gene end by 2 bases; junction bases not matched to a gene: 9. The CDR3 has 18 amino acids. The germline V gene has CDR1 SGHAT and CDR2 FQNNGV. In DNA, the CDR3 is TGTGCCAGCAGCTTAGGAATAGCGGGAGGGGGGGGTCAAGAGACCCAGTACTTC. Translating it yields CASSLGIAGGGGQETQYF.

Ten or more counts support this clonotype. The chain is built from TRBV12-3 or TRBV12-4 and TRBJ2-1; 10 bases line up with TRBD1. The CDR3 sequence is 15 residues long. The trim removed 4 bases at V and 7 bases at J, leaving 7 bases unmatched. This CDR3 is CASSSKTGGSNEQFF. The CDR3 bases are TGTGCCAGCAGTTCGAAGACAGGGGGCTCGAATGAGCAGTTCTTC.

V is TRBV20-1 and J is TRBJ2-6; tentatively, D is TRBD2 (6 bases). The CDR3 runs to 16 residues. Looked up from germline, CDR1 is DFQATT and CDR2 is SNEGSKA (reference sequence). V was pared by 3 bases and J by 3 bases, with 15 bases between. CDR3 bases: TGCAGTGCTAGTCTTTACGGGGAGGATGGGGCCAACGTCCTGACTTTC. As protein: CSASLYGEDGANVLTF.

This chain uses TRBV5-1 with TRBJ2-6; TRBD1 or TRBD2 may be the D gene (5 bases each). The CDR3 has 15 residues. The germline V gene encodes CDR1 SGHRS and CDR2 YFSETQ. V lost 1 base to trimming and J lost 4 bases, with 9 bases between them. The CDR3 nucleotides are TGCGCCAGCAGCTTGTTGGGGGACGGGGCCAACGTCCTGACTTTC. Translating it yields CASSLLGDGANVLTF.

This clonotype has just a few counts. The V call is TRBV10-2, the J call TRBJ1-5; D uncertain. The CDR3 is made up of 9 amino acids. Looked up from germline, CDR1 is WSHSY and CDR2 is SAAADI. The V end was cut by 9 bases, the J end by 6 bases, with 3 bases between. CDR3 amino acids: CARFQPQHF. In DNA form, the CDR3 reads TGCGCCAGATTTCAGCCCCAGCATTTT.

This clonotype was observed a few times. The CDR3 nucleotides read TGCGCCAGCAGCTTGGCCCGAGTCACCACTCACACTGAAGCTTTCTTT. Translated: CASSLARVTTHTEAFF. This sequence joins TRBV5-1 and TRBJ1-1; D remains unclear. The CDR3 totals 16 residues. Deletions cut 0 bases from V and 3 bases from J, with 15 bases between. Per germline, CDR1 SGHRS and CDR2 YFSETQ.

This clonotype was picked up a small number of times. The J gene is TRBJ2-1, the V gene TRBV11-2, with 12 bases lining up with TRBD2. The CDR3 spans 18 residues. Germline CDR1 is SGHAT and CDR2 is FQNNGV. V shed 4 bases and J 0 bases; nucleotides not matched to a gene: 7. This CDR3 reads CASSSLAGGGTSYNEQFF. The CDR3 bases are TGTGCCAGCAGCTCACTAGCGGGAGGTGGGACCTCCTACAATGAGCAGTTCTTC.

CDR3 DNA sequence: TGTGCCAGCAGCCGACCTAGGGGGACTAGTCCTGCCGGGGAGCTGTTTTTT. Its translation is CASSRPRGTSPAGELFF. This chain joins TRBV3-1 and TRBJ2-2; 8 bases are shared with TRBD2. V lost 4 bases to trimming and J lost 6 bases; unmatched junction nucleotides: 13. CDR3 length equals 17 residues. Germline lookup yields CDR1 LGHDT and CDR2 YNNKEL (reference sequence). Full variable domain (rest looked up from reference TRBV3-1 and TRBJ2-2): DTAVSQTPKYLVTQMGNDKSIKCEQNLGHDTMYWYKQDSKKFLKIMFSYNNKELIINETVPNRFSPKSPDKAHLNLHINSLELGDSAVYFCASSRPRGTSPAGELFFGEGSRLTVL.

This clonotype was picked up a small number of times. This chain connects TRBV27 to TRBJ2-7; D might be TRBD1 (5 bases). The CDR3 covers 14 residues. Germline CDR1 and CDR2: MNHEY and SMNVEV (reference sequence). Trimming removed 3 bases from V and 3 bases from J, with 12 bases in between. The CDR3 region has the DNA TGTGCCAGCAGTTTGCACAGGCAGTTCTACGAGCAGTACTTC. This sequence encodes CASSLHRQFYEQYF.

A few counts support this clonotype. The V and J genes are TRBV12-3 or TRBV12-4 and TRBJ1-5, with 8 positions matching TRBD1. Losses at the gene ends were 7 bases for V and 4 bases for J; bases not matched to a gene: 6. The CDR3 runs to 14 residues. CDR3 region: CASTSTGANQPQHF. As DNA, the CDR3 is TGTGCCAGCACTTCGACAGGGGCTAATCAGCCCCAGCATTTT.

The sample holds a few counts of this clonotype. The CDR3, as DNA: TGCAGCGTGGCACAGGGGGCGTCGGCCTACGAGCAGTACTTC. It is translated as CSVAQGASAYEQYF. This sequence joins TRBV29-1 and TRBJ2-7; 9 bases align to TRBD1. Germline V gives CDR1 SQVTM, CDR2 ANQGSEA. The junction had 8 bases not matched to a gene; V was cut back by 6 bases and J by 2 bases. The CDR3 extends over 14 amino acids.

The rearrangement joins TRBV6-7 to TRBJ2-1; D is unresolved. TRBV6-7 is annotated as an ORF whose role is uncertain. Between the trimmed V and J ends, which lost 2 bases and 3 bases, there was a span of 23 bases. The CDR3 runs 19 residues. The CDR3 DNA is TGTGCCAGCAGTTACCTATTAAGACGGCTCTATACTCGCTACAATGAGCAGTTCTTC. Translated, it gives CASSYLLRRLYTRYNEQFF.

This clonotype was detected a few times. The chain uses TRBV11-2 and TRBJ1-4, with D maybe TRBD1 (6 bases). The germline gives CDR1 SGHAT, CDR2 FQNNGV. The CDR3 has 15 amino acids. Trimming took off 5 bases at V and 0 bases at J, with 10 bases between the two ends. CDR3 region: CASSPRTATNEKLFF. In DNA form, the CDR3 reads TGTGCCAGCAGCCCGAGGACAGCAACTAATGAAAAACTGTTTTTT.

This clonotype was counted ten times or more. This chain links TRBV4-1 with TRBJ1-1; D is possibly TRBD1 (5 bases). V lost 4 bases, J lost 1 base, and 10 bases lay in between. The CDR3 length is 14 residues. Per the germline V gene, CDR1 is MGHRA and CDR2 is YSYEKL. For the CDR3, the DNA is TGCGCCAGCAGCCCAGAGACAGCGAACACTGAAGCTTTCTTT. Translated: CASSPETANTEAFF.

The chain combines TRBV7-2 with TRBJ1-2; tentative D call: TRBD1 (5 bases). Trimming stripped 2 bases from V and 2 bases from J, with 9 bases between. This CDR3 spans 14 amino acids. Germline V gene data show CDR1 as SGHTA and CDR2 as FQGNSA. The CDR3 DNA follows: TGTGCCAGCAGCTTACTCAGGGAGAACTATGGCTACACCTTC. This gives the protein CASSLLRENYGYTF.

The sample holds a few counts of this clonotype. V gene TRBV20-1 combines with J gene TRBJ1-5; maybe TRBD1 (5 bases). The CDR3 has 14 amino acids. V lost 0 bases and J 9 bases, leaving 15 bases between the germline ends. Germline V gives CDR1 DFQATT, CDR2 SNEGSKA (reference sequence). For the CDR3, the DNA is TGCAGTGCTAGAGAAGGGGTTGTTAGAGGGCCCCAGCATTTT. Translated, it gives CSAREGVVRGPQHF.

This chain links TRBV29-1 with TRBJ2-1, with 10 nucleotides matching TRBD2. CDR1 and CDR2 from the germline V gene are SQVTM and ANQGSEA. CDR3 size: 14 residues. The trim removed 6 bases at V and 10 bases at J, leaving 12 bases unmatched. CDR3 sequence (DNA): TGCAGCGTCCAAAGGGGGCTAGCGGGAGTCGAGCAGTTCTTC. This sequence encodes CSVQRGLAGVEQFF.